The clone carrying this TCR beta chain was detected many times. Its antigen is not identified. This record comes from a study of identical twins. Study conclusions and caveats: Alpha sequences that were out-of-frame and twin-shared showed an excess of low generation probability. Cross-sectional statistical analysis was relied on for the conclusions, without the same donors being followed.

A universal primer site arose from template switching, and cDNA bore unique molecular identifiers. TCRdb used MiXCR to reprocess the 5' RACE reads, holding one entry per CDR3 protein. The sample contains a few hundred thousand distinct CDR3 sequences, roughly 20% of which appear only once. Trimming took 0 bases from V and 8 from J; bases not matched to a gene: 5. CDR3 length: 14 residues. The germline gives CDR1 SGHRS, CDR2 YFSETQ. The sequenced sample consisted of naive T cells sorted from blood. The TCR originated in a man aged 50-60 years in good health. The chain links TRBV5-1 to TRBJ2-1; 7 bases fit TRBD2. The CDR3 DNA reads as TGCGCCAGCAGCTTGGGGGGAGGGCCCCATGAGCAGTTCTTC. Its protein product is CASSLGGGPHEQFF.